What follows describes a single TCR beta chain. There are 16 residues in the CDR3. Germline CDR1 SGHTA, CDR2 FQGTGA. V shed 4 bases and J 3 bases; nucleotides not matched to a gene: 2. Original analysis: Reference gene primer amplification yielded estimated nucleated cell counts. Sequenced by immunoSEQ multiplex PCR; TCRdb stores in-frame clones only, minus some. That table supplies the V and J calls and clone size; D and trimming were determined from the DNA. The sample carries 200,000 to 250,000 clones, around four fifths recorded once. This entry is derived from a study of blood T cell repertoires in COVID-19. Background on the study: Acute and convalescent COVID-19 specimens originated in the United States, Italy and Spain. PBMCs, B-cell-depleted T cells, or T cells were the source of the cDNA or gDNA that made up the material.

The chain employs TRBV7-3 and TRBJ2-1; the match to TRBD2 covers 14 bases. This receptor was obtained from an older woman with active or convalescent COVID-19. Sequenced: peripheral blood. The CDR3: CASSSGLAGVYNEQFF. Here the CDR3 DNA reads TGTGCCAGCAGCTCGGGACTAGCGGGAGTCTACAATGAGCAGTTCTTC.